Shown below are 17 T cell receptor beta chains from a single sample sequenced in a study of sequential checkpoint blockade in melanoma. Treatment here: randomized to nivolumab then ipilimumab (arm A) or the reverse (arm B). Sequencing used immunoSEQ multiplex PCR; TCRdb keeps in-frame clones, though not all of them. The sample comprises 9,500 to 15,000 clones, about 26% of which are singletons, and roughly 19% rests with the top ten. The starting material was tumor tissue (inferred from file names), obtained from a patient given nivolumab and ipilimumab in sequence. The receptors come from a human donor with melanoma.

This chain connects TRBV6-8 to TRBJ2-5; TRBD2 might be the D (5 bases). V gave up 2 bases and J gave up 3 bases, with 19 bases separating them. The CDR3 runs to 17 residues. The germline gives CDR1 MNHGY, CDR2 SAAAGT. CDR3 amino acids: CASSYRGLAYLKETQYF. DNA of the CDR3: TGTGCCAGCAGTTACCGCGGGCTAGCATATCTTAAAGAGACCCAGTACTTC.

The genes are TRBV28 and TRBJ2-1; D perhaps matches TRBD2 (5 bases). V lost 6 bases and J 10 bases, leaving 16 bases between the germline ends. This CDR3 spans 13 amino acids. CDR1 MDHEN and CDR2 SYDVKM come from the germline V gene. The CDR3 region is CASSTDVGLEQFF. CDR3 DNA: TGTGCCAGCAGCACAGACGTTGGACTCGAGCAGTTCTTC.

Here the CDR3 DNA reads TGTGCCAGTAAGCCGACGGGGGAGGGTTCACCCCTCCACTTT. Its protein product is CASKPTGEGSPLHF. The V call is TRBV19, the J call TRBJ1-6; D is perhaps TRBD1 (5 bases). Germline CDR1 is LNHDA and CDR2 is SQIVND (reference sequence). Trimming took 7 bases from V and 9 from J, leaving 16 bases between them. This CDR3 has 14 residues.

This clone was observed at least ten times. The chain carries TRBV28 and TRBJ1-6; 7 bases map to TRBD1. With 6 bases clipped from V and 6 bases from J, the junction kept 8 bases outside the gene matches. Looked up from germline, CDR1 is MDHEN and CDR2 is SYDVKM. CDR3 size: 15 residues. CDR3 in DNA: TGTGCCAGCAGGATGACAGGGTGGGCTAATTCACCCCTCCACTTT. Encoded protein: CASRMTGWANSPLHF. Full variable domain (rest looked up from reference TRBV28 and TRBJ1-6): DVKVTQSSRYLVKRTGEKVFLECVQDMDHENMFWYRQDPGLGLRLIYFSYDVKMKEKGDIPEGYSVSREKKERFSLILESASTNQTSMYLCASRMTGWANSPLHFGNGTRLTVT.

In this sample, this clone turned up a few times. This chain links TRBV18 with TRBJ1-4, with TRBD1 matching 8 bases. The CDR3 has 15 amino acids. V trimming: 3 bases; J trimming: 3 bases; junction bases outside the gene matches: 3. The germline CDR1 and CDR2 sequences are KGHSH and LQKENI. The CDR3 DNA reads as TGTGCCAGCTCACCCCTGGACAGGGCTAATGAAAAACTGTTTTTT. This encodes CASSPLDRANEKLFF.

CDR3 coding DNA: TGCGCCAGCAGCTTGGGGGGGACCCAAAGTAGGACAGATACGCAGTATTTT. Translating gives CASSLGGTQSRTDTQYF. The V and J genes are TRBV5-1 and TRBJ2-3; D may match TRBD1 or TRBD2 (5 bases each). CDR3 length equals 17 residues. Trimming removed 0 bases from V and 3 bases from J, with 17 bases in between. In germline, CDR1 is SGHRS, CDR2 YFSETQ.

This clone appeared many times. CDR3 sequence reads: CASSPTGGFADTQYF. The CDR3 bases are TGTGCCAGCAGTCCCACAGGGGGATTCGCAGATACGCAGTATTTT. The genes are TRBV6-8 and TRBJ2-3; 8 nucleotides align to TRBD1. Germline-derived CDR1 and CDR2 are MNHGY and SAAAGT. With 5 bases clipped from V and 4 bases from J, the junction kept 8 bases outside the gene matches. The CDR3 runs to 15 residues.

This chain joins TRBV6-8 and TRBJ2-2; 12 bases are a match to TRBD2. There are 15 residues in the CDR3. The V gene end was trimmed by 6 bases and the J gene end by 5 bases; junction bases not matched to a gene: 4. Germline CDR1 reads MNHGY; CDR2 reads SAAAGT. The CDR3 region has the DNA TGTGCCAGCAGCGCCGGGACTAGCGGGACCGGGGAGCTGTTTTTT. Its protein is CASSAGTSGTGELFF.

This clone was counted between two and nine times. The chain uses TRBV29-1 and TRBJ2-7; D is possibly TRBD1 (6 bases). The CDR3 extends over 14 amino acids. Germline CDR1 and CDR2: SQVTM and ANQGSEA. The V and J ends lost 2 bases and 7 bases respectively, with 18 bases between them. CDR3 coding DNA: TGCAGCGTTGAATTCTCAGGGGTCGTGAGAGAGCAGTACTTC. Translation gives CSVEFSGVVREQYF.

The chain uses TRBV29-1 and TRBJ2-3; 8 bases fit TRBD1. This CDR3 contains 13 residues. The trim removed 8 bases at V and 4 bases at J, leaving 8 bases unmatched. Looked up from germline, CDR1 is SQVTM and CDR2 is ANQGSEA. CDR3 sequence (DNA): TGCAGCTCATCCAGGGGGCGCGCAGATACGCAGTATTTT. This gives the protein CSSSRGRADTQYF.

Many counts were recorded for this clone. The rearrangement links TRBV6-8 to TRBJ2-1, with D perhaps matching TRBD1 (5 bases). This CDR3 has 14 amino acids. The germline gives CDR1 MNHGY, CDR2 SAAAGT. V was clipped by 10 bases and J by 5 bases, with 18 bases between them. CDR3 region: CAISKQVLDNEQFF. The CDR3 DNA is TGTGCCATCAGCAAACAGGTGTTGGACAATGAGCAGTTCTTC.

The chain's CDR3 is CASSRTGVLGANVLTF. CDR3 sequence (DNA): TGTGCCAGCAGTAGGACAGGGGTGCTAGGGGCCAACGTCCTGACTTTC. This rearrangement joins TRBV25-1 to TRBJ2-6, with 9 bases matching TRBD1. This CDR3 contains 16 residues. Germline lookup yields CDR1 MGHDK and CDR2 SYGVNS. Trimming removed 5 bases from V and 4 bases from J; junction bases left unmatched: 6.

The chain carries TRBV6-8 and TRBJ2-1; D might be TRBD1 or TRBD2, each matching 7 bases. The V end was cut by 1 base, the J end by 4 bases, with 26 bases between. Germline-derived CDR1 and CDR2 are MNHGY and SAAAGT. This CDR3 is 20 amino acids long. This chain's CDR3 is CASSYFGTVGGYGGYNEQFF. The DNA of the CDR3 is TGTGCCAGCAGTTACTTTGGGACAGTGGGAGGGTATGGGGGTTACAATGAGCAGTTCTTC.

There are many counts of this clone. The chain is built from TRBV6-8 and TRBJ2-5; TRBD2 aligns across 8 bases. The CDR3 length is 16 residues. The J segment lost 5 bases and the V segment lost 0 bases, leaving 8 bases of the junction unmatched. The germline CDR1 and CDR2 sequences are MNHGY and SAAAGT. The CDR3 sequence: CASSYSTMRGAETQYF. CDR3 nucleotide sequence: TGTGCCAGCAGTTACTCCACGATGCGGGGGGCGGAGACCCAGTACTTC.

The rearrangement joins TRBV19 to TRBJ1-2, with D possibly matching TRBD1 (5 bases). The CDR3 is made up of 13 amino acids. V shed 7 bases and J shed 1 base, with 10 bases lying between them. CDR1 and CDR2 from the germline V gene are LNHDA and SQIVND (reference sequence). The CDR3 sequence is CASTRQINYGYTF. The CDR3 bases are TGTGCCAGTACCCGACAGATTAACTATGGCTACACCTTC. The complete variable domain, with remaining parts taken from reference TRBV19 and TRBJ1-2, reads DGGITQSPKYLFRKEGQNVTLSCEQNLNHDAMYWYRQDPGQGLRLIYYSQIVNDFQKGDIAEGYSVSREKKESFPLTVTSAQKNPTAFYLCASTRQINYGYTFGSGTRLTVV.

The chain combines TRBV6-8 with TRBJ1-2; tentatively, D is TRBD1 (5 bases). Trimming stripped 10 bases from V and 0 bases from J, with 15 bases between. CDR3 size: 14 residues. In germline, CDR1 is MNHGY, CDR2 SAAAGT. CDR3 protein: CATPRGEANYGYTF. CDR3 DNA: TGTGCCACCCCACGGGGGGAGGCTAACTATGGCTACACCTTC.

The chain is built from TRBV19 and TRBJ2-2; 9 bases line up with TRBD2. Looked up from germline, CDR1 is LNHDA and CDR2 is SQIVND (reference sequence). CDR3 length: 16 amino acids. J lost 7 bases, V lost 1 base, and 7 bases had no gene match. The CDR3 nucleotides are TGTGCCAGTAGTATAGCGGCGGGGGGGCCCAACGGGGAGCTGTTTTTT. As protein: CASSIAAGGPNGELFF. The complete variable domain, with remaining parts taken from reference TRBV19 and TRBJ2-2, reads DGGITQSPKYLFRKEGQNVTLSCEQNLNHDAMYWYRQDPGQGLRLIYYSQIVNDFQKGDIAEGYSVSREKKESFPLTVTSAQKNPTAFYLCASSIAAGGPNGELFFGEGSRLTVL.